The next 15 T cell receptor beta chains were all read from a single sample in a study of T cell responses to AZD1222 COVID-19 vaccine. Some clones are missing from TCRdb's copy, which holds only in-frame ones; the method was immunoSEQ multiplex PCR. The sample lists approximately 96,000 clones, about 86% occurring once. The sample was peripheral blood, taken 28 days after the second AZD1222 dose. These receptors were collected from an adult who received the AZD1222 COVID-19 vaccine.

The V call is TRBV27, the J call TRBJ2-1; D is perhaps TRBD2 (7 bases). V was cut by 10 bases and J by 2 bases, with 15 bases left in between. This CDR3 comprises 14 residues. Germline V CDR1 and CDR2: MNHEY, SMNVEV (reference sequence). The CDR3 region is CATMGGRPYNEQFF. Written as DNA, the CDR3 is TGTGCCACCATGGGGGGGCGCCCCTACAATGAGCAGTTCTTC.

V is TRBV7-9 and J is TRBJ2-7; 7 nucleotides align to TRBD2. The CDR3 loop spans 15 amino acids. V gave up 6 bases and J gave up 0 bases; unmatched junction bases: 8. The germline V gene has CDR1 SEHNR and CDR2 FQNEAQ (reference sequence). For the CDR3, the DNA is TGTGCCAGCAGGCAGTCTAGCGGATCCTCCTACGAGCAGTACTTC. It codes for CASRQSSGSSYEQYF.

The chain joins TRBV28 to TRBJ2-7; 9 nucleotides align to TRBD1. The CDR3 is made up of 15 amino acids. CDR1 MDHEN and CDR2 SYDVKM come from the germline V gene. V lost 6 bases and J lost 5; bases outside the gene matches: 11. The CDR3 DNA sequence: TGTGCCAGCAGCCCACCGGGACAGGGTTTACACGAGCAGTACTTC. Its protein product is CASSPPGQGLHEQYF.

The chain links TRBV5-1 to TRBJ2-7, with a possible D match to TRBD2 (6 bases). The CDR3 extends over 13 amino acids. Between the trimmed V and J ends, which lost 4 bases and 4 bases, there was a span of 12 bases. The germline gives CDR1 SGHRS, CDR2 YFSETQ. DNA for the CDR3: TGCGCCAGCAGCCCCGGGAGTATTTACGAGCAGTACTTC. It encodes CASSPGSIYEQYF.

This chain joins TRBV7-9 and TRBJ2-3, with a weak D call TRBD1 (6 bases). The germline V gene encodes CDR1 SEHNR and CDR2 FQNEAQ (reference sequence). Trimming removed 2 bases from V and 0 bases from J, with 9 bases in between. The length of the CDR3 is 15 residues. This CDR3 reads CASSLRQASTDTQYF. The CDR3 bases are TGTGCCAGCAGCTTACGACAGGCCAGCACAGATACGCAGTATTTT.

The rearrangement links TRBV7-2 to TRBJ1-4; D is unclear. CDR1 is SGHTA, CDR2 FQGNSA, per germline. This CDR3 comprises 14 residues. Trimming removed 3 bases from V and 5 bases from J, with 10 bases in between. The CDR3 region has the DNA TGTGCCAGCAGCTTGGGTAGGAGAAATGAAAAACTGTTTTTT. Protein sequence: CASSLGRRNEKLFF.

The V call is TRBV6-5, the J call TRBJ2-7; tentative D call: TRBD1 (5 bases). CDR3 length equals 15 residues. CDR1 is MNHEY and CDR2 is SVGAGI in the germline V gene. The germline V and J ends were trimmed by 7 bases and 0 bases, with 16 bases remaining between them. In nucleotides, the CDR3 is TGTGCCAGCAACCGAACAGGTGAAAGCTCCTACGAGCAGTACTTC. Its translation: CASNRTGESSYEQYF.

The CDR3 coding sequence is TGTGCCAGCAGCCCAACGGGGACAACCTACGAGCAGTACTTC. Amino acids: CASSPTGTTYEQYF. The rearrangement links TRBV14 to TRBJ2-7, with D tentatively TRBD1 (6 bases). The CDR3 has 14 residues. From germline, CDR1 is SGHDN and CDR2 FVKESK. The V gene lost 4 bases and the J gene lost 2 bases, with 12 bases spanning the gap.

The chain uses TRBV27 and TRBJ1-4; D is unresolved. Trimming shortened V by 5 bases and J by 7 bases, and 11 bases separated the two germline ends. This CDR3 spans 13 amino acids. Germline V gene lookup returns CDR1 MNHEY and CDR2 SMNVEV (reference sequence). CDR3 residues: CASSNTKGEKLFF. CDR3 nucleotide sequence: TGTGCCAGCAGTAATACGAAGGGTGAAAAACTGTTTTTT.

The V and J genes are TRBV12-3 or TRBV12-4 and TRBJ2-2, with a weak D call TRBD2 (5 bases). V gave up 3 bases and J gave up 7 bases, with 9 bases separating them. The CDR3 consists of 13 residues. CDR3 DNA sequence: TGTGCCAGCAGTTTTACCCGGGGCGGGGAGCTGTTTTTT. Protein sequence: CASSFTRGGELFF.

The chain employs TRBV6-5 and TRBJ1-6; unclear D gene. This CDR3 is 16 amino acids long. Trimming took off 0 bases at V and 5 bases at J, with 11 bases between the two ends. Germline assignment: CDR1 MNHEY and CDR2 SVGAGI. The chain's CDR3 is CASSYSKTLNNSPLHF. The CDR3 DNA reads as TGTGCCAGCAGTTACTCGAAAACACTGAATAATTCACCCCTCCACTTT.

The V gene is TRBV7-8, the J gene TRBJ1-2; 7 positions agree with TRBD1. Germline V gene data show CDR1 as SGHVS and CDR2 as FQNEAQ. The junction had 7 bases not matched to a gene; V was cut back by 5 bases and J by 4 bases. The CDR3 covers 14 residues. The CDR3 coding sequence is TGTGCCAGCAGCCCCCGGGACAGTTTCTATGGCTACACCTTC. This sequence encodes CASSPRDSFYGYTF.

The chain links TRBV4-2 to TRBJ2-1; D assignment may be TRBD1 or TRBD2 (6 bases each). Germline values: CDR1 LGHNA, CDR2 YNFKEQ. V dropped 4 bases and J dropped 9 bases, with 7 bases sitting between them. The CDR3 is 11 amino acids. CDR3 residues: CASSPGAEQFF. CDR3 sequence (DNA): TGTGCCAGCAGCCCGGGGGCTGAGCAGTTCTTC.

The chain carries TRBV7-2 and TRBJ2-7; tentative D call: TRBD1 (5 bases). There are 14 residues in the CDR3. Looked up from germline, CDR1 is SGHTA and CDR2 is FQGNSA. The V end lost 1 base, the J end lost 7 bases, and 14 bases lay between the germline ends. CDR3 in DNA: TGTGCCAGCAGCTTAGATAGGGGCCTAGGGGAGCAGTACTTC. Translating it yields CASSLDRGLGEQYF.

About this clone: One end of the junction is discordant with germline, which a read error may explain. Other DNA sequences in the sample encode the same CDR3. CDR3 residues: CASSPPGAGELFF. CDR3 sequence (DNA): TGTGCCAGCAGCCCACCAGGGGCCGGGGAGCTGTTTTTC. The genes are TRBV11-3 and TRBJ2-2; perhaps TRBD1 as D (6 bases). Germline V gives CDR1 SGHNT, CDR2 YENEEA. This CDR3 region has 13 residues.